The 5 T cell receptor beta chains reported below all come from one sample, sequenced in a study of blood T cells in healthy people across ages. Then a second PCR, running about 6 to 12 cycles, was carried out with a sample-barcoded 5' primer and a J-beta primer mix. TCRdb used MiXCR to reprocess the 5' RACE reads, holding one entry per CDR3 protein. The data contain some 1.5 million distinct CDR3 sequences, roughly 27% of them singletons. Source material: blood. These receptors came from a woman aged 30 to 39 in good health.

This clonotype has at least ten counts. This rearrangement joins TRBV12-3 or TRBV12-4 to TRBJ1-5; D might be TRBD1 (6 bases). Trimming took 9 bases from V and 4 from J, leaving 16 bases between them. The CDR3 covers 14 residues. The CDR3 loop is CASKQGDKNQPQHF. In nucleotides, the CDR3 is TGTGCCAGTAAGCAAGGGGACAAAAATCAGCCCCAGCATTTT.

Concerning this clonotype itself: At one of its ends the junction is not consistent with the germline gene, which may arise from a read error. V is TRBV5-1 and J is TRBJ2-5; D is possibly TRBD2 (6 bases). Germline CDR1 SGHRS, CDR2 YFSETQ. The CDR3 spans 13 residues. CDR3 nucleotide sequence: TGCGTCAGCAGCTGGAAGGAGGGAGAGACCCAGTACTTC. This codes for CVSSWKEGETQYF. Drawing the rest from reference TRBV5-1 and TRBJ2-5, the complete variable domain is KAGVTQTPRYLIKTRGQQVTLSCSPISGHRSVSWYQQTPGQGLQFLFEYFSETQRNKGNFPGRFSGRQFSNSRSEMNVSTLELGDSALYLCVSSWKEGETQYFGPGTRLLVL.

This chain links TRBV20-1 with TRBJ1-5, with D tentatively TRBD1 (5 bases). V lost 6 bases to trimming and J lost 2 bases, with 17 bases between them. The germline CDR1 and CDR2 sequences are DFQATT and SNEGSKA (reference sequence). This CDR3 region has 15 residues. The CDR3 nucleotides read TGCAGTGCGGAAAGGGGAAGCCTCGGCAATCAGCCCCAGCATTTT. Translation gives CSAERGSLGNQPQHF.

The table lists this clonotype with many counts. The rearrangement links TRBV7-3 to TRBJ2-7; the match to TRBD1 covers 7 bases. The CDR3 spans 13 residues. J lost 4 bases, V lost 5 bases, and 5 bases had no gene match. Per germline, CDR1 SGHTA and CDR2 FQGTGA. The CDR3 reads CASSLKQGYEQYF. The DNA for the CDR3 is TGTGCCAGCAGCCTAAAACAGGGGTACGAGCAGTACTTC.

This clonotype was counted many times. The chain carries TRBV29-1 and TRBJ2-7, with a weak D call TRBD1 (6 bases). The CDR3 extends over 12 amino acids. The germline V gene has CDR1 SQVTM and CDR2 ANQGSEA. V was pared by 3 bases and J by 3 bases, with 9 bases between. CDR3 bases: TGCAGCGTTGATGGACAGAACTACGAGCAGTACTTC. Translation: CSVDGQNYEQYF.